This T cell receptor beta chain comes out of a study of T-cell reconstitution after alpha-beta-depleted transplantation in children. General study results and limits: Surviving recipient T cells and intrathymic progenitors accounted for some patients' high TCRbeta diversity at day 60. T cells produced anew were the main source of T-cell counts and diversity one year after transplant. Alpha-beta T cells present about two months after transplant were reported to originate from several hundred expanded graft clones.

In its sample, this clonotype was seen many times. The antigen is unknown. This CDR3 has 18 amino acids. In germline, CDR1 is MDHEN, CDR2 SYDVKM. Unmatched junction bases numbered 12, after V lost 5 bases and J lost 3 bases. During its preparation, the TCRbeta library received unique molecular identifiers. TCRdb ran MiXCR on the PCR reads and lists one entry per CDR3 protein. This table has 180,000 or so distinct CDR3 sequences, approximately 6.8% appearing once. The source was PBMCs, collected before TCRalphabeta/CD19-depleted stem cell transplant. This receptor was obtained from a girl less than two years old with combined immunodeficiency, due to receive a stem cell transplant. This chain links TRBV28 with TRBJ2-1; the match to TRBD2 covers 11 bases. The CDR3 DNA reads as TGTGCCAGCAGTGACATAGCGGGAGGGGGACCTTTCTACAATGAGCAGTTCTTC. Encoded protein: CASSDIAGGGPFYNEQFF. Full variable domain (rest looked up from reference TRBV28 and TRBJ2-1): DVKVTQSSRYLVKRTGEKVFLECVQDMDHENMFWYRQDPGLGLRLIYFSYDVKMKEKGDIPEGYSVSREKKERFSLILESASTNQTSMYLCASSDIAGGGPFYNEQFFGPGTRLTVL.